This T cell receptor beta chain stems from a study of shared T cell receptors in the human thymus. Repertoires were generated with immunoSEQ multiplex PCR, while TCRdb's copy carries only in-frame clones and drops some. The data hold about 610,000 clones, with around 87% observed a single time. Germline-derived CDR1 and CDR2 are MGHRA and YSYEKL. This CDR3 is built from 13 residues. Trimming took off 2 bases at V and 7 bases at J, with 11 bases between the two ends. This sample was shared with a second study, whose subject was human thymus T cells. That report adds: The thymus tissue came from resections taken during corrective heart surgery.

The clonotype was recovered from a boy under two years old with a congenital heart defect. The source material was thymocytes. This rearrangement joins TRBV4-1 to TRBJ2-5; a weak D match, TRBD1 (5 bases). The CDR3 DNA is TGCGCCAGCAGCCAAATAATAAGGGGGACCCAGTACTTC. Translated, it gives CASSQIIRGTQYF.